A selection of T cell receptor beta chains follows, all from one sample in a study of blood T cell repertoires in COVID-19. Clones were sequenced by immunoSEQ multiplex PCR, and TCRdb holds only the in-frame ones, with some missing. Of fewer than 200,000 clones listed, less than 85% are singletons. The sequencing sample was made of PBMCs or T cells enriched from blood (not recorded which). These receptors all come from a woman aged 45-59 years who had recovered from COVID-19. CDR3s include the opening cysteine and the closing phenylalanine or tryptophan. The order of the fields is V gene, clone size, D gene, J gene, CDR3 protein, CDR3 DNA. The D gene is left open where the match is weak. A row's size may be missing; if present it is once, few, many or a size class.

v_gene: TRBV7-9; abundance: NA; d_gene: NA; j_gene: TRBJ1-1; CDR3aa: CASSLRGAGAEAFF; CDR3nt: TGTGCCAGCAGCTTAAGAGGGGCAGGGGCTGAAGCTTTCTTT
v_gene: TRBV9; abundance: NA; d_gene: NA; j_gene: TRBJ1-2; CDR3aa: CASSSDTWGYGYTF; CDR3nt: TGTGCCAGCAGCTCGGACACCTGGGGCTATGGCTACACCTTC
v_gene: TRBV19; abundance: NA; d_gene: NA; j_gene: TRBJ1-1; CDR3aa: CASSRQVYTEAFF; CDR3nt: TGTGCCAGTAGTCGTCAGGTCTACACTGAAGCTTTCTTT
v_gene: TRBV3-1/TRBV3-2; abundance: NA; d_gene: NA; j_gene: TRBJ1-5; CDR3aa: CASSQANMGGQPQHF; CDR3nt: TGTGCCAGCAGCCAAGCCAACATGGGAGGGCAGCCCCAGCATTTT
v_gene: TRBV6-5; abundance: once; d_gene: TRBD1; j_gene: TRBJ1-6; CDR3aa: CASTTGTAGSPLHF; CDR3nt: TGTGCCAGCACCACAGGGACAGCGGGCTCACCCCTCCACTTT
v_gene: TRBV20-1; abundance: NA; d_gene: TRBD2; j_gene: TRBJ2-3; CDR3aa: CSASATGTRGTDTQYF; CDR3nt: TGCAGTGCTAGTGCCACCGGGACTAGGGGCACAGATACGCAGTATTTT
v_gene: TRBV30; abundance: few; d_gene: NA; j_gene: TRBJ1-2; CDR3aa: CAWSVDRRSYGYTF; CDR3nt: TGTGCCTGGAGTGTTGACAGGAGATCCTATGGCTACACCTTC
v_gene: TRBV15; abundance: NA; d_gene: NA; j_gene: TRBJ1-5; CDR3aa: CATSRDGPATEPQHF; CDR3nt: TGTGCCACCAGCAGAGATGGGCCCGCCACGGAGCCCCAGCATTTT
v_gene: TRBV4-2; abundance: NA; d_gene: NA; j_gene: TRBJ2-1; CDR3aa: CASSQILQGNEQFF; CDR3nt: TGTGCCAGCAGCCAGATCCTCCAGGGGAATGAGCAGTTCTTC
v_gene: TRBV6-2/TRBV6-3; abundance: NA; d_gene: NA; j_gene: TRBJ1-3; CDR3aa: CASSRNRKRSSGNTIYF; CDR3nt: TGTGCCAGCAGCCGAAACAGGAAACGCTCTTCTGGAAACACCATATATTTT
v_gene: TRBV7-3; abundance: NA; d_gene: TRBD2; j_gene: TRBJ2-3; CDR3aa: CASSLNLAGGSDTQYF; CDR3nt: TGTGCCAGCAGCTTAAATCTAGCGGGGGGGTCAGATACGCAGTATTTT
v_gene: TRBV28; abundance: NA; d_gene: NA; j_gene: TRBJ1-2; CDR3aa: CASSLLVSGYTF; CDR3nt: TGTGCCAGCAGTTTACTTGTGAGCGGCTACACCTTC
v_gene: TRBV28; abundance: NA; d_gene: TRBD1; j_gene: TRBJ1-2; CDR3aa: CASSPLSGGYGYTF; CDR3nt: TGTGCCAGCAGTCCCCTATCAGGGGGCTATGGCTACACCTTC
v_gene: TRBV2; abundance: NA; d_gene: TRBD2; j_gene: TRBJ2-1; CDR3aa: CASSDASGGNEQFF; CDR3nt: TGTGCCAGCAGTGACGCTAGCGGGGGGAATGAGCAGTTCTTC
v_gene: TRBV7-9; abundance: NA; d_gene: TRBD1; j_gene: TRBJ1-2; CDR3aa: CASSWGQGRGYTF; CDR3nt: TGTGCCAGCAGCTGGGGACAGGGTAGGGGCTACACCTTC
v_gene: TRBV4-1; abundance: once; d_gene: NA; j_gene: TRBJ1-1; CDR3aa: CASSPPPATGNTEAFF; CDR3nt: TGCGCCAGCAGCCCCCCTCCGGCGACAGGGAACACTGAAGCTTTCTTT
v_gene: TRBV18; abundance: NA; d_gene: TRBD2; j_gene: TRBJ2-3; CDR3aa: CATKTSGGADTQYF; CDR3nt: TGTGCCACCAAAACTAGCGGGGGGGCCGATACGCAGTATTTT
v_gene: TRBV7-3; abundance: few; d_gene: NA; j_gene: TRBJ2-3; CDR3aa: CASSLGTGITSTDTQYF; CDR3nt: TGTGCCAGCAGCTTAGGAACAGGAATCACAAGCACAGATACGCAGTATTTT
v_gene: TRBV2; abundance: NA; d_gene: TRBD2; j_gene: TRBJ2-5; CDR3aa: CASVLKGGGQETQYF; CDR3nt: TGTGCCAGCGTCTTAAAGGGCGGGGGCCAAGAGACCCAGTACTTC
v_gene: TRBV10-3; abundance: NA; d_gene: NA; j_gene: TRBJ2-5; CDR3aa: CAIGGSGQETQYF; CDR3nt: TGTGCCATCGGTGGGAGTGGGCAAGAGACCCAGTACTTC
v_gene: TRBV5-1; abundance: NA; d_gene: NA; j_gene: TRBJ1-1; CDR3aa: CASSLRDLGGTEAFF; CDR3nt: TGCGCCAGCAGCTTGAGGGACCTGGGGGGCACTGAAGCTTTCTTT
v_gene: TRBV5-1; abundance: NA; d_gene: TRBD2; j_gene: TRBJ2-5; CDR3aa: CASSLNGGGLAGKETQYF; CDR3nt: TGCGCCAGCAGCTTGAATGGAGGGGGACTAGCGGGGAAAGAGACCCAGTACTTC